This TCR beta chain was captured by sequencing in a study of T cell responses to AZD1222 COVID-19 vaccine. The data were produced by immunoSEQ multiplex PCR, yet TCRdb's version contains in-frame clones alone and is incomplete. This sample has roughly 150,000 clones; under 95% occur once, and the top ten carry 1.3% to 1.5%. Overall study results and limits: None of the repertoires were sampled until the peak T cell response had passed. Spike-wide coverage was observed for vaccine-associated CD4 TCRs, with dominant responses at 160-218 and 743-854. Spike-specific TCR breadth and depth were elevated following two AZD1222 doses.

Germline assignment: CDR1 LNHDA and CDR2 SQIVND (reference sequence). The CDR3 extends over 15 amino acids. Trimming cost V 5 bases and J 6 bases; bases outside gene matches: 7. Of note for this clone: Its antigen is still unknown.

Sequencing used peripheral blood, obtained on day 0 of AZD1222 vaccination. V and J are TRBV19 and TRBJ2-1; 10 nucleotides align to TRBD2. This TCR was sampled from an adult in good health. The CDR3 spells CASSRASGSFNEQFF. The CDR3, as DNA: TGTGCCAGTAGTCGGGCTAGCGGGAGCTTCAATGAGCAGTTCTTC. Variable domain in full (rest from reference TRBV19 and TRBJ2-1): DGGITQSPKYLFRKEGQNVTLSCEQNLNHDAMYWYRQDPGQGLRLIYYSQIVNDFQKGDIAEGYSVSREKKESFPLTVTSAQKNPTAFYLCASSRASGSFNEQFFGPGTRLTVL.